The 23 T cell receptor beta chains given below trace back to one sample, sequenced in a study of technical replicates of blood from several donors. Libraries were prepared by immunoSEQ multiplex PCR; TCRdb keeps only in-frame clonotypes and omits some of them. The sample includes around 92,000 clones, roughly 96% of them seen just once. Sample: T cells isolated from PBMCs. Source of these receptors: a human donor in good health.

V usage is TRBV10-1 and J usage is TRBJ2-3, with TRBD1 matching 9 bases. The germline CDR1 and CDR2 sequences are WNHNN and SYGVQD (reference sequence). Trimming took 4 bases from V and 5 from J; bases not matched to a gene: 19. The CDR3 length is 19 residues. The chain's CDR3 is CASSGTGGEFDFSGDTQYF. CDR3 bases: TGCGCCAGCAGTGGAACAGGGGGCGAATTCGACTTTAGTGGAGATACGCAGTATTTT.

In its sample, this clone was seen a few times. The V call is TRBV11-2, the J call TRBJ2-7; D call uncertain. Trimming cost V 2 bases and J 4 bases, with 12 bases left between them. The CDR3 is 14 amino acids. Germline lookup yields CDR1 SGHAT and CDR2 FQNNGV. In nucleotides, the CDR3 is TGTGCCAGCAGCTTAAGGAGATATCAGTACGAGCAGTACTTC. Amino acid sequence: CASSLRRYQYEQYF.

The chain uses TRBV6-1 and TRBJ2-2, with TRBD1 matching 7 bases. CDR1 MNHNS and CDR2 SASEGT come from the germline V gene. Germline trimming cut 10 bases from V and 5 bases from J; bases unmatched to any gene: 7. CDR3 size: 13 residues. CDR3 amino acids: CAKGGGLTGELFF. CDR3 nucleotides: TGTGCCAAAGGGGGCGGGTTGACCGGGGAGCTGTTTTTT.

This clone came up once. The V and J genes are TRBV4-2 and TRBJ2-1; D perhaps matches TRBD1 (5 bases). Germline assignment: CDR1 LGHNA and CDR2 YNFKEQ. The CDR3 contains 16 residues. V dropped 2 bases and J dropped 5 bases, with 16 bases sitting between them. The DNA of the CDR3 is TGTGCCAGCAGCCAATGGACGGTGGCAGGGAACAATGAGCAGTTCTTC. It encodes CASSQWTVAGNNEQFF.

The CDR3 protein is CASSITAGFYEQFF. The CDR3 DNA sequence: TGTGCCAGTAGTATAACCGCGGGATTCTATGAGCAGTTCTTC. The chain is built from TRBV19 and TRBJ2-1, with D possibly TRBD2 on 6 matching bases. Between the trimmed V and J ends, which lost 2 bases and 8 bases, there was a span of 13 bases. The CDR3 contains 14 residues. CDR1 is LNHDA, CDR2 SQIVND, per germline (reference sequence). Looking up the rest from reference TRBV19 and TRBJ2-1 gives the full variable domain: DGGITQSPKYLFRKEGQNVTLSCEQNLNHDAMYWYRQDPGQGLRLIYYSQIVNDFQKGDIAEGYSVSREKKESFPLTVTSAQKNPTAFYLCASSITAGFYEQFFGPGTRLTVL.

Only a few counts were recorded for this clone. This chain links TRBV18 with TRBJ1-1, with TRBD1 matching 7 bases. With 3 bases clipped from V and 5 bases from J, the junction kept 6 bases outside the gene matches. The CDR3 loop spans 14 amino acids. Per the germline V gene, CDR1 is KGHSH and CDR2 is LQKENI. The CDR3 sequence: CASSPITGETEAFF. In DNA form, the CDR3 reads TGTGCCAGCTCACCCATAACAGGGGAGACTGAAGCTTTCTTT.

This chain joins TRBV7-3 and TRBJ2-7, with D perhaps TRBD2 (6 bases). The CDR3 extends over 15 amino acids. Germline V lookup: CDR1 SGHTA, CDR2 FQGTGA. Trimming stripped 2 bases from V and 3 bases from J, with 14 bases between. DNA for the CDR3: TGTGCCAGCAGCTTAGGGGGGATAGGCAACTACGAGCAGTACTTC. Translation gives CASSLGGIGNYEQYF. The full variable domain, with the rest looked up from reference TRBV7-3 and TRBJ2-7, is GAGVSQTPSNKVTEKGKYVELRCDPISGHTALYWYRQSLGQGPEFLIYFQGTGAADDSGLPNDRFFAVRPEGSVSTLKIQRTERGDSAVYLCASSLGGIGNYEQYFGPGTRLTVT.

V and J are TRBV6-5 and TRBJ2-7; D uncertain. V was clipped by 2 bases and J by 3 bases, with 17 bases between them. This CDR3 is 16 amino acids long. From germline, CDR1 is MNHEY and CDR2 SVGAGI. The CDR3 loop reads CASSYGSSVKYYEQYF. In DNA, the CDR3 is TGTGCCAGCAGTTACGGCTCCTCAGTCAAATACTACGAGCAGTACTTC.

This chain uses TRBV5-1 with TRBJ2-7, with D tentatively TRBD2 (6 bases). Trimming cost V 0 bases and J 5 bases, with 9 bases left between them. Germline-derived CDR1 and CDR2 are SGHRS and YFSETQ. This CDR3 comprises 13 residues. The CDR3 reads CASSLVAGNEQYF. CDR3 bases: TGCGCCAGCAGCTTGGTCGCGGGGAACGAGCAGTACTTC.

The genes are TRBV5-5 and TRBJ2-2, with D uncertain. The V gene lost 0 bases and the J gene lost 7 bases, with 13 bases spanning the gap. Germline CDR1 SGHKS, CDR2 YYEKEE (reference sequence). The CDR3 has 15 amino acids. The CDR3 sequence: CASSLVRVSGGELFF. In DNA form, the CDR3 reads TGTGCCAGCAGCTTGGTTCGGGTATCGGGCGGGGAGCTGTTTTTT.

This chain connects TRBV6-5 to TRBJ1-6; D call uncertain. V lost 4 bases and J lost 7, with 8 bases in between. Looked up from germline, CDR1 is MNHEY and CDR2 is SVGAGI. The CDR3 spans 13 residues. CDR3: CASSFPKNSPLHF. CDR3 in DNA: TGTGCCAGCAGTTTTCCTAAAAATTCACCCCTCCACTTT.

V and J are TRBV6-1 and TRBJ1-1; D gene ambiguous. The germline CDR1 and CDR2 sequences are MNHNS and SASEGT. V shed 8 bases and J shed 4 bases, with 14 bases lying between them. The CDR3 is made up of 13 amino acids. The CDR3 loop reads CASLGQGSTEAFF. The CDR3, as DNA: TGTGCCAGCCTCGGGCAAGGGAGCACTGAAGCTTTCTTT.

V gene TRBV7-2 combines with J gene TRBJ2-2, with 8 bases identical to TRBD1. Germline V CDR1 and CDR2: SGHTA, FQGNSA. V lost 6 bases, J lost 2 bases, and 5 bases stayed unmatched. The CDR3 loop spans 15 amino acids. For the CDR3, the DNA is TGTGCCAGCAGTCTGGACAGGGTTAACACCGGGGAGCTGTTTTTT. Its protein product is CASSLDRVNTGELFF. The variable domain in full, with the rest retrieved from reference TRBV7-2 and TRBJ2-2, is GAGVSQSPSNKVTEKGKDVELRCDPISGHTALYWYRQSLGQGLEFLIYFQGNSAPDKSGLPSDRFSAERTGGSVSTLTIQRTQQEDSAVYLCASSLDRVNTGELFFGEGSRLTVL.

DNA of the CDR3: TGCGCCAGCAGCTCGGGAGACAGGGTGTGGGATGGCTACACCTTC. Amino acid sequence: CASSSGDRVWDGYTF. The V and J genes are TRBV5-1 and TRBJ1-2; 7 nucleotides line up with TRBD1. This CDR3 comprises 15 residues. Germline trimming cut 3 bases from V and 6 bases from J; bases unmatched to any gene: 11. CDR1 and CDR2 (germline): SGHRS, YFSETQ.

This chain connects TRBV6-1 to TRBJ2-3, with D perhaps TRBD1 (5 bases). The CDR3 contains 14 residues. V was shortened by 8 bases and J by 1 base, with 13 bases between the two germline ends. Germline assignment: CDR1 MNHNS and CDR2 SASEGT. The DNA for the CDR3 is TGTGCCAGCCTGGGGCTAGTCGGCACAGATACGCAGTATTTT. It encodes CASLGLVGTDTQYF.

J is TRBJ1-5 and V is TRBV11-2, with D tentatively TRBD1 (6 bases). Germline CDR1 reads SGHAT; CDR2 reads FQNNGV. This CDR3 is 15 amino acids long. The V end lost 5 bases, the J end lost 4 bases, and 15 bases lay between the germline ends. The CDR3 reads CASSATGWLNQPQHF. CDR3 DNA sequence: TGTGCCAGCAGCGCAACAGGGTGGCTTAATCAGCCCCAGCATTTT.

The V gene is TRBV6-1, the J gene TRBJ1-1; the D is unclear. V dropped 6 bases and J dropped 1 base, with 15 bases sitting between them. There are 15 residues in the CDR3. CDR1 is MNHNS, CDR2 SASEGT, per germline. The CDR3 reads CASRLEVLSNTEAFF. The DNA of the CDR3 is TGTGCCAGCAGGCTGGAGGTCCTTTCGAACACTGAAGCTTTCTTT.

The chain joins TRBV7-2 to TRBJ2-7; TRBD1 matches 8 bases. Germline V lookup: CDR1 SGHTA, CDR2 FQGNSA. CDR3 length equals 15 residues. V lost 5 bases and J lost 6; bases outside the gene matches: 12. The CDR3 sequence: CASSISGQVLGEQYF. In DNA, the CDR3 is TGTGCCAGCAGCATCTCGGGACAGGTTCTCGGCGAGCAGTACTTC.

The chain employs TRBV6-4 and TRBJ2-3; 7 nucleotides match TRBD2. This CDR3 region has 15 residues. V gave up 5 bases and J gave up 2 bases; unmatched junction bases: 7. CDR1 is MRHNA, CDR2 SNTAGT, per germline. CDR3: CASSPGLQDTDTQYF. For the CDR3, the DNA is TGTGCCAGCAGTCCGGGACTACAAGACACAGATACGCAGTATTTT.

The rearrangement joins TRBV7-9 to TRBJ2-7; 8 bases match TRBD1. The germline CDR1 and CDR2 sequences are SEHNR and FQNEAQ (reference sequence). J lost 1 base, V lost 5 bases, and 7 bases had no gene match. CDR3 size: 15 residues. CDR3 coding DNA: TGTGCCAGCAGCGCTGGACAGGGAATATCCTACGAGCAGTACTTC. Protein: CASSAGQGISYEQYF.

V usage is TRBV4-2 and J usage is TRBJ1-4; D perhaps matches TRBD1 (5 bases). V was pared by 3 bases and J by 5 bases, with 13 bases between. The CDR3 spans 15 residues. Per the germline V gene, CDR1 is LGHNA and CDR2 is YNFKEQ. CDR3 in DNA: TGTGCCAGCAGCCAGGATAGACAGCAAAATGAAAAACTGTTTTTT. Its translation: CASSQDRQQNEKLFF.

The V and J genes are TRBV10-1 and TRBJ2-7; TRBD2 is a possible D gene (7 bases). From germline, CDR1 is WNHNN and CDR2 SYGVQD (reference sequence). The germline V and J ends were trimmed by 9 bases and 5 bases, with 14 bases remaining between them. CDR3 length equals 12 residues. CDR3 sequence reads: CAREGGHHEQYF. DNA of the CDR3: TGCGCCAGGGAGGGGGGGCACCACGAGCAGTACTTC.

The V call is TRBV7-4, the J call TRBJ1-5, with 10 bases fitting TRBD1. Trimming cost V 5 bases and J 1 base; bases outside gene matches: 8. The CDR3 covers 17 residues. Germline V gives CDR1 SGHVT, CDR2 SQSDAQ. The CDR3, as DNA: TGTGCCAGCAGCCCCACACCGGGACAGGGGAGCAATCAGCCCCAGCATTTT. It codes for CASSPTPGQGSNQPQHF.